The sequence of this TCR beta chain was determined in a study of T cell responses to AZD1222 COVID-19 vaccine. V was trimmed by 6 bases and J by 1 base, leaving 9 bases between them. The CDR3 sequence is 14 residues long. Per germline, CDR1 SNHLY and CDR2 FYNNEI. This clone came up a few times. Its antigen is not known. Only in-frame clones appear in the TCRdb table, and some are missing; sequencing was by immunoSEQ multiplex PCR. The table has about 45,000 clones, less than 85% seen once. Overall study findings and caveats: Females outnumbered males among donors, who were mostly white British; clonal diversity was possibly underestimated.

The rearrangement joins TRBV2 to TRBJ1-4; no firm D call. Sequenced material: peripheral blood, taken on day 0 of AZD1222 vaccination. The TCR originated in an adult in good health. CDR3 residues: CASRGGRTNEKLFF. The DNA of the CDR3 is TGTGCCAGCAGGGGAGGAAGAACTAATGAAAAACTGTTTTTT.